The rows below give T cell receptor beta chains drawn from one sample of a study of cytomegalovirus exposure and HLA in healthy donors. The assay was immunoSEQ multiplex PCR, and TCRdb's table has in-frame clones only and misses some. The table has roughly 180,000 clones, 70% to 80% seen once. The sequencing input was PBMCs. Receptors were obtained from a man younger than 35 in good health and CMV-seronegative. CDR3s include the opening cysteine and the closing phenylalanine or tryptophan. Clone size, where shown, is once, few, many, or a class for clones that have expanded.

j_call | clone_size | cdr3_length | v_call | cdr3_aa
TRBJ2-7 | NA | 14 | TRBV7-9 | CASSPGTGGNEQYF
TRBJ2-2 | NA | 15 | TRBV27 | CASSTLGAGTGELFF
TRBJ2-6 | NA | 14 | TRBV10-3 | CAIRRGDGANVLTF
TRBJ2-7 | NA | 12 | TRBV2 | CASRGQSYEQYF
TRBJ2-1 | NA | 15 | TRBV9 | CASSVHSGGANEQFF
TRBJ2-2 | NA | 15 | TRBV4-1 | CASSLSGGASGELFF
TRBJ1-6 | NA | 12 | TRBV28 | CASSRDSSPLHF
TRBJ2-5 | NA | 13 | TRBV30 | CAWSAGQGRTQYF
TRBJ2-1 | once | 15 | TRBV5-1 | CASIPSGAPRTEQFF
TRBJ1-2 | NA | 14 | TRBV7-9 | CALQSPSTSEGYTF
TRBJ2-7 | few | 15 | TRBV27 | CASSPRTGVVYEQYF
TRBJ1-2 | NA | 13 | TRBV27 | CASSFGRDYGYTF
TRBJ2-7 | NA | 15 | TRBV4-3 | CASSQVLGDSYEQYF
TRBJ2-7 | few | 13 | TRBV7-9 | CASSAGLTYEQYF
TRBJ2-1 | few | 14 | TRBV25-1 | CASSEPGSGSGQFF
TRBJ1-2 | few | 15 | TRBV7-2 | CASSSPRGTYKGYTF
TRBJ2-7 | NA | 13 | TRBV12-5 | CASGSRYSYEQYF
TRBJ2-2 | NA | 15 | TRBV12-5 | CASGLAGGPAGELFF
TRBJ1-5 | NA | 14 | TRBV19 | CASSTRDINQPQHF
TRBJ1-2 | NA | 16 | TRBV4-2 | CASSQDDRGPNYGYTF
TRBJ2-1 | NA | 15 | TRBV2 | CASSFLAGEGNEQFF
TRBJ2-5 | NA | 15 | TRBV6-1 | CASSKSDRYQETQYF
TRBJ2-3 | NA | 16 | TRBV7-9 | CASSLPQAGGPDTQYF
TRBJ2-1 | NA | 16 | TRBV5-8 | CASSYGLAGPYNEQFF
TRBJ2-7 | NA | 14 | TRBV11-2 | CASSSTGGGNEQYF
TRBJ1-2 | NA | 14 | TRBV7-2 | CASSSPGVGYGYTF
TRBJ2-2 | NA | 16 | TRBV5-4 | CASSFLAGGPAGELFF
TRBJ1-1 | NA | 13 | TRBV19 | CASSLTGNTEAFF
TRBJ2-5 | NA | 15 | TRBV30 | CAWSRDRGLGETQYF
TRBJ1-5 | NA | 13 | TRBV6-6 | CASSSQGNQPQHF
TRBJ2-7 | NA | 18 | TRBV28 | CASSYPVGGVGYIYEQYF
TRBJ2-3 | NA | 13 | TRBV18 | CASSPRGTDTQYF
TRBJ2-1 | few | 17 | TRBV13 | CASSLVLAGDSGVEQFF
TRBJ2-1 | NA | 13 | TRBV27 | CASSFGRGRLQFF
TRBJ1-2 | NA | 12 | TRBV11-1 | CASSLRGYGYTF
TRBJ2-3 | NA | 16 | TRBV4-1 | CASSQPGRPNTDTQYF
TRBJ1-2 | many | 13 | TRBV6-5 | CASSFRDREGYTF